Detailed here is one TCR beta chain. The target of this receptor is not known. Nothing much larger sits one base from this clone, and base qualities are not available. One collaborating source in Seattle enrolled patients during active infection and followed them longitudinally through the course of disease. Collaborating institutions collected whole blood in K2EDTA tubes following their own protocols. Collaborator samples were shipped for TCRbeta analysis as frozen whole blood, isolated PBMCs, or DNA extracted from either sample type. The data originate from a study of blood T cell repertoires in COVID-19 (dated by TCRdb to 2020 to 2021). For the wider study: Samples covering the acute and convalescent phases of COVID-19 were provided by collaborators in the United States, Italy and Spain. The prospective study material was composed of cDNA or gDNA derived from T cells, B-cell-depleted T cells, or PBMCs. The dataset comprised deeply sampled blood TCRbeta repertoires from subjects exposed to, actively infected with, or recovered from COVID-19. A freely available public database, intended as a resource for researchers studying the immune response to SARS-CoV-2, is where the repertoires were released. Samples came from the ongoing ImmuneRACE study (first 160 participants) plus 1,254 subjects from 6 global collaborators. Nearly every sample came with metadata listing a de-identified subject ID, COVID-19 status, age in years and sex. Where HLA class I and class II types were available, the types were taken from metadata supplied by the sample provider, not from assay-based typing. General findings and caveats noted by the study authors: The quantity of clinical and demographic metadata differed by source and by participant and was supplied without curation.

The CDR3 sequence holds 15 residues, the cysteine and phenylalanine included. Left in the record is the CDR3 DNA by itself, 45 bases read in frame from the first base. Sequences LGHDT (CDR1) and YNNKEL (CDR2) are obtained from the germline V gene (reference sequence). For this chain, trimming is 2 bases at the V end and 4 bases at the J end, and the number of junction bases without a gene match is 6. TCRbeta CDR3 regions were amplified from genomic DNA by means of the immunoSEQ Assay, a bias-controlled multiplex PCR. Under the source paper's analysis protocol: The number of nucleated cells in each sample was estimated from the amplification of reference gene primers within the assay. Sequence reads were collapsed and filtered to measure the absolute abundance of every unique TCRbeta CDR3 rearrangement. For each sample, productive Simpson clonality was calculated as the square root of Simpson's diversity index over productive rearrangements. Held by TCRdb, this immuneACCESS table contains in-frame sequences only and omits some clones. Under half of the omission traces to an unresolved V gene where checked; the cause of the rest is unknown. V and J calls and clone size are given by that table; D and trimming were obtained from the DNA. This sample holds about 150,000 clones; about nine tenths were observed only once. Almost 5% of the sample lies in the top ten.

This sequence was found in a man younger than 35 with COVID-19, enrolled during active disease. The specimen was peripheral blood. This chain is built from TRBV3-1 (or the pseudogene TRBV3-2) and TRBJ1-1, with 8 middle bases fitting TRBD1. The sequenced DNA is TGTGCCAGCAGCCAACAGCAGGGGGCAGGCACTGAAGCTTTCTTT. Its translation is CASSQQQGAGTEAFF.